These 30 T cell receptor beta chains originate from one sample sequenced in a study of T cells after yellow fever vaccination. TCRdb re-derived calls from the 5' RACE reads in MiXCR, one entry per CDR3 protein. The sample holds 340,000 or so distinct CDR3 sequences, 12% seen once. The sequencing here drew on CD4+ T cells sorted from PBMCs, taken 15 days after the yellow fever booster vaccination. Receptors originate from a man aged 18 to 29 who received the YFV17D yellow fever vaccine.

This chain's CDR3 is CASSYFRTGESEQFF. The CDR3 DNA reads TGTGCCAGCAGCTATTTTCGGACAGGGGAGAGTGAGCAGTTCTTC. The rearrangement uses TRBV11-1 and TRBJ2-1, with 9 bases aligning to TRBD1. V was clipped by 4 bases and J by 9 bases; unmatched bases: 10. This CDR3 is 15 amino acids long. CDR1 and CDR2 from the germline V gene are SGHAT and FQDESV (reference sequence).

The chain is built from TRBV28 and TRBJ1-5; no firm D call. The CDR3 sequence is 12 residues long. The germline V and J ends were trimmed by 5 bases and 5 bases, with 7 bases remaining between them. CDR1 is MDHEN, CDR2 SYDVKM, per germline. In DNA, the CDR3 is TGTGCCAGCAGTCCACTATATCAGCCCCAGCATTTT. Protein product: CASSPLYQPQHF.

The table lists this clonotype with many counts. This chain links TRBV4-2 with TRBJ2-1; the D gene is possibly TRBD2 (6 bases). From germline, CDR1 is LGHNA and CDR2 YNFKEQ. This CDR3 is 14 amino acids long. Trimming cost V 4 bases and J 5 bases, with 12 bases left between them. The CDR3 loop is CASSPLGLNNEQFF. As DNA, the CDR3 is TGTGCCAGCAGCCCCCTGGGACTCAACAATGAGCAGTTCTTC.

At least ten counts were recorded for this clonotype. The rearrangement joins TRBV7-2 to TRBJ2-3; TRBD2 aligns across 7 bases. The V gene's germline CDR1 is SGHTA and CDR2 FQGNSA. This CDR3 has 14 amino acids. Trimming at V came to 2 bases and at J to 5 bases, leaving 4 bases not matched to a gene. As DNA, the CDR3 is TGTGCCAGCAGCTTAAGACGGGGGGTAGATACGCAGTATTTT. Translating it yields CASSLRRGVDTQYF.

The V gene is TRBV9, the J gene TRBJ2-1; D gene ambiguous. The germline V and J ends were trimmed by 2 bases and 0 bases, with 12 bases remaining between them. The CDR3 extends over 16 amino acids. Per the germline V gene, CDR1 is SGDLS and CDR2 is YYNGEE. The chain's CDR3 is CASSVRGDSSYNEQFF. As DNA, the CDR3 is TGTGCCAGCAGCGTGAGAGGTGATAGCTCCTACAATGAGCAGTTCTTC.

This clonotype has only a few counts. The chain joins TRBV12-3 or TRBV12-4 to TRBJ2-1; D possibly corresponds to TRBD2 (5 bases). CDR3 length: 12 amino acids. The V gene lost 3 bases and the J gene lost 10 bases, with 10 bases spanning the gap. CDR3 sequence reads: CASSFRRSEQFF. Here the CDR3 DNA reads TGTGCCAGCAGTTTTCGGAGGAGCGAGCAGTTCTTC.

This clonotype was recorded a few times. The rearrangement links TRBV2 to TRBJ2-1; 9 positions agree with TRBD2. After removal of 6 bases from V and 4 bases from J, the junction contained 7 bases not matched to a gene. Germline loops: CDR1 SNHLY, CDR2 FYNNEI. The CDR3 is 15 amino acids. CDR3 coding DNA: TGTGCCAGCAGGGCGCTAGCGGGGATTTACAATGAGCAGTTCTTC. Translation: CASRALAGIYNEQFF.

The chain couples TRBV6-1 to TRBJ2-7; weak D call: TRBD1 (6 bases). CDR1 MNHNS and CDR2 SASEGT come from the germline V gene. The CDR3 runs to 14 residues. Trimming took off 10 bases at V and 3 bases at J, with 19 bases between the two ends. This chain's CDR3 is CATEPGTSLYEQYF. The CDR3 coding sequence is TGTGCCACCGAGCCCGGGACAAGTCTCTACGAGCAGTACTTC.

This clonotype was seen ten or more times. V and J are TRBV7-2 and TRBJ1-6; D perhaps matches TRBD1 (6 bases). V lost 2 bases to trimming and J lost 5 bases, with 22 bases between them. Germline values: CDR1 SGHTA, CDR2 FQGNSA. The CDR3 is made up of 19 amino acids. The CDR3 nucleotides are TGTGCCAGCAGCTTACAGGCAGTAAGGGGGGCCGCGGATAATTCACCCCTCCACTTT. It translates to CASSLQAVRGAADNSPLHF.

The sample holds a few counts of this clonotype. The CDR3 region is CASSLAGAGAGANVLTF. CDR3 DNA sequence: TGTGCCAGCAGCTTAGCGGGGGCCGGGGCTGGGGCCAACGTCCTGACTTTC. This chain connects TRBV7-2 to TRBJ2-6; possible D gene TRBD1, 6 bases. Trimming shortened V by 0 bases and J by 2 bases, and 11 bases separated the two germline ends. This CDR3 is built from 17 residues. The V gene's germline CDR1 is SGHTA and CDR2 FQGNSA.

This clonotype showed up just a few times. The chain recombines TRBV12-3 or TRBV12-4 with TRBJ2-6; D gene unclear. V was cut by 6 bases and J by 1 base, with 10 bases left in between. The CDR3 contains 15 residues. In DNA, the CDR3 is TGTGCCAGCAGCCACCTGGGTTCTGGGGCCAACGTCCTGACTTTC. It translates to CASSHLGSGANVLTF.

As DNA, the CDR3 is TGTGCCAGCAGCCAAGAGCGAGATACGCAGTATTTT. Translation: CASSQERDTQYF. This chain uses TRBV4-2 with TRBJ2-3; no definite D call. Germline lookup yields CDR1 LGHNA and CDR2 YNFKEQ. Trimming removed 0 bases at V and 5 bases at J, with 3 bases between. The CDR3 consists of 12 residues.

The chain uses TRBV11-2 and TRBJ2-7; the match to TRBD1 covers 8 bases. The CDR3 runs to 13 residues. Per the germline V gene, CDR1 is SGHAT and CDR2 is FQNNGV. Trimming took 6 bases from V and 5 from J; bases not matched to a gene: 6. CDR3 nucleotide sequence: TGTGCCAGCAGACGGACAGGGACCAACGAGCAGTACTTC. It translates to CASRRTGTNEQYF.

V and J are TRBV6-2 or TRBV6-3 and TRBJ2-1; maybe TRBD1 (6 bases). The CDR3 spans 18 residues. CDR1 is MNHEY and CDR2 is SVGEGT in the germline V gene. V was clipped by 4 bases and J by 0 bases, with 19 bases between them. The CDR3 loop reads CASSSVGQNYPSYNEQFF. CDR3 nucleotide sequence: TGTGCCAGCAGTTCCGTTGGACAGAACTACCCCTCCTACAATGAGCAGTTCTTC.

CDR3 protein: CASSQQGAQKEETQYF. The CDR3 nucleotides are TGTGCCAGCAGCCAACAGGGGGCGCAAAAAGAAGAGACCCAGTACTTC. V and J are TRBV3-1 and TRBJ2-5; 8 bases map to TRBD1. The CDR3 is made up of 16 amino acids. V lost 2 bases and J lost 3; bases outside the gene matches: 8. CDR1 LGHDT and CDR2 YNNKEL come from the germline V gene (reference sequence).

This clonotype was recorded at least ten times. V usage is TRBV10-3 and J usage is TRBJ1-2; 8 positions match TRBD1. The germline V gene has CDR1 ENHRY and CDR2 SYGVKD. Losses at the gene ends were 7 bases for V and 3 bases for J; bases not matched to a gene: 7. This CDR3 is 14 amino acids long. CDR3 protein: CAIMGQAKDYGYTF. The CDR3 DNA reads as TGTGCCATCATGGGACAGGCGAAGGACTATGGCTACACCTTC.

This clonotype showed up many times. The chain carries TRBV5-1 and TRBJ2-2; the D is unclear. Trimming removed 0 bases at V and 5 bases at J, with 8 bases between. The CDR3 totals 14 residues. Per the germline V gene, CDR1 is SGHRS and CDR2 is YFSETQ. Written as DNA, the CDR3 is TGCGCCAGCAGCTTGGATCCCGGAACCGGGGAGCTGTTTTTT. The encoded protein is CASSLDPGTGELFF.

The table lists this clonotype with a few counts. This rearrangement joins TRBV10-3 to TRBJ1-1; weak D call: TRBD1 (5 bases). V was shortened by 3 bases and J by 1 base, with 15 bases between the two germline ends. The CDR3 length is 16 residues. The germline V gene has CDR1 ENHRY and CDR2 SYGVKD. The CDR3 reads CAISEGEGSGNTEAFF. CDR3 nucleotides: TGTGCCATCAGTGAAGGCGAGGGGAGCGGGAACACTGAAGCTTTCTTT.

V usage is TRBV5-4 and J usage is TRBJ2-3; D is unresolved. Germline assignment: CDR1 SGHNT and CDR2 YYREEE (reference sequence). This CDR3 comprises 13 residues. Trimming removed 4 bases from V and 2 bases from J, with 8 bases in between. CDR3 in amino acids: CASSNLATDTQYF. In nucleotides, the CDR3 is TGTGCCAGCAGCAATTTAGCCACAGATACGCAGTATTTT.

This clonotype was observed a handful of times. This chain uses TRBV20-1 with TRBJ2-1; D gene unclear. V was pared by 2 bases and J by 5 bases, with 10 bases between. Germline CDR1 and CDR2: DFQATT and SNEGSKA (reference sequence). The CDR3 totals 13 residues. This CDR3 reads CSARRAANNEQFF. The CDR3 DNA reads as TGCAGTGCTAGAAGGGCAGCAAACAATGAGCAGTTCTTC.

There are a few counts of this clonotype. This rearrangement joins TRBV7-9 to TRBJ2-5; 8 bases agree with TRBD1. The CDR3 covers 16 residues. Germline lookup yields CDR1 SEHNR and CDR2 FQNEAQ (reference sequence). V lost 5 bases to trimming and J lost 3 bases; unmatched junction nucleotides: 11. DNA of the CDR3: TGTGCCAGCAGCCTCTCACGGACAGGGACGGAAGAGACCCAGTACTTC. As protein: CASSLSRTGTEETQYF.

CDR3 in amino acids: CASSQDLTVSLYTF. The CDR3 nucleotides read TGCGCCAGCAGCCAAGATCTGACAGTCAGTCTCTACACCTTC. The chain links TRBV4-1 to TRBJ1-2, with D maybe TRBD1 (5 bases). Germline CDR1 and CDR2: MGHRA and YSYEKL. Trimming left V 0 bases short and J 10 bases short, with 15 bases between. This CDR3 spans 14 amino acids.

This clonotype was counted a few times. The V and J genes are TRBV20-1 and TRBJ2-7; perhaps TRBD1 as D (5 bases). The CDR3 totals 13 residues. CDR1 and CDR2 from the germline V gene are DFQATT and SNEGSKA (reference sequence). The V gene lost 0 bases and the J gene lost 6 bases, with 12 bases spanning the gap. CDR3 loop: CSARDRQGTEQYF. For the CDR3, the DNA is TGCAGTGCTAGAGATAGGCAGGGAACCGAGCAGTACTTC.

The CDR3 nucleotides are TGTGCCAGCAGCTTTCGGGGGTACTACAATGAGCAGTTCTTC. Its translation: CASSFRGYYNEQFF. The genes are TRBV7-2 and TRBJ2-1, with TRBD2 as a possible D gene (6 bases). The CDR3 totals 14 residues. V was clipped by 3 bases and J by 3 bases, with 9 bases between them. The germline V gene has CDR1 SGHTA and CDR2 FQGNSA.

The chain has TRBV2 and TRBJ1-1; the D is unclear. This CDR3 has 13 amino acids. The V end lost 5 bases, the J end lost 3 bases, and 10 bases lay between the germline ends. Germline assignment: CDR1 SNHLY and CDR2 FYNNEI. The CDR3 loop is CASSSTPDTEAFF. DNA of the CDR3: TGTGCCAGCAGTTCGACCCCGGACACTGAAGCTTTCTTT. Variable domain in full (rest from reference TRBV2 and TRBJ1-1): EPEVTQTPSHQVTQMGQEVILRCVPISNHLYFYWYRQILGQKVEFLVSFYNNEISEKSEIFDDQFSVERPDGSNFTLKIRSTKLEDSAMYFCASSSTPDTEAFFGQGTRLTVV.

The chain recombines TRBV15 with TRBJ1-2; D call uncertain. Germline values: CDR1 LNHNV, CDR2 YYDKDF (reference sequence). CDR3 length: 12 residues. V lost 0 bases and J lost 7, with 6 bases in between. The CDR3 DNA sequence: TGTGCCACCAGCAGAGAAGGCTTTGGCTACACCTTC. It translates to CATSREGFGYTF. Filled out from reference TRBV15 and TRBJ1-2, the complete variable domain reads DAMVIQNPRYQVTQFGKPVTLSCSQTLNHNVMYWYQQKSSQAPKLLFHYYDKDFNNEADTPDNFQSRRPNTSFCFLDIRSPGLGDTAMYLCATSREGFGYTFGSGTRLTVV.

The CDR3 DNA reads as TGTGCCAGCAGCTTAGTGTACGGGCAGGTGGGGGGTTCACCCCTCCACTTT. Translating it yields CASSLVYGQVGGSPLHF. This chain connects TRBV7-8 to TRBJ1-6, with a possible D match to TRBD1 (5 bases). Between the trimmed V and J ends, which lost 1 base and 9 bases, there was a span of 19 bases. This CDR3 has 17 amino acids. The V gene's germline CDR1 is SGHVS and CDR2 FQNEAQ.

This clonotype was found a few times. V usage is TRBV15 and J usage is TRBJ2-5; no firm D call. V was shortened by 2 bases and J by 1 base, with 14 bases between the two germline ends. The CDR3 spans 16 residues. Germline V gene lookup returns CDR1 LNHNV and CDR2 YYDKDF (reference sequence). Written as DNA, the CDR3 is TGTGCCACCAGCAGACCGCAGGCGGCTTCCCAAGAGACCCAGTACTTC. Translation: CATSRPQAASQETQYF.

The rearrangement uses TRBV10-3 and TRBJ1-2; TRBD1 aligns across 8 bases. The CDR3 runs 12 residues. The germline V gene encodes CDR1 ENHRY and CDR2 SYGVKD. Unmatched junction bases numbered 1, after V lost 4 bases and J lost 6 bases. The DNA for the CDR3 is TGTGCCATCAGTGCGACAGGGGATGGCTACACCTTC. Translated: CAISATGDGYTF.

This clonotype was detected a few times. This chain joins TRBV24-1 and TRBJ2-5, with D uncertain. V gave up 9 bases and J gave up 7 bases, with 14 bases separating them. CDR3 length: 12 amino acids. CDR1 and CDR2 (germline): KGHDR, SFDVKD. In DNA, the CDR3 is TGTGCCACCGCCAACGAAAGAGGGACCCAGTACTTC. Protein product: CATANERGTQYF.